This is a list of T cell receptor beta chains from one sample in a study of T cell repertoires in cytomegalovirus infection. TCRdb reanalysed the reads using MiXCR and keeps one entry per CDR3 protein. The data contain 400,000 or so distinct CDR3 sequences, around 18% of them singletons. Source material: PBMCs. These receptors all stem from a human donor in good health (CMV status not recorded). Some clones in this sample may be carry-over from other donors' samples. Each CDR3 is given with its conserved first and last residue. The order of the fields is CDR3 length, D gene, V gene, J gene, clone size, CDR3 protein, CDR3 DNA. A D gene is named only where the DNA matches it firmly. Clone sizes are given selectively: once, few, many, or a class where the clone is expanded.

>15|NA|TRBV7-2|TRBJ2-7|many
CASSLDVWVSYEQYF
TGTGCCAGCAGCTTAGATGTGTGGGTCTCATACGAGCAGTACTTC
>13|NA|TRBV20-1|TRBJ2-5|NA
CSARGGVGWTQYF
TGCAGTGCTAGAGGGGGCGTGGGTTGGACCCAGTACTTC
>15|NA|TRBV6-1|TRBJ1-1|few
CASRGLGGHGTEAFF
TGTGCCAGCAGGGGGTTAGGAGGCCACGGCACTGAAGCTTTCTTT
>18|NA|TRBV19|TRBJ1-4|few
CASRKGHHGYGTNEKLFF
TGTGCCAGCAGGAAGGGACACCACGGGTACGGAACTAATGAAAAACTGTTTTTT
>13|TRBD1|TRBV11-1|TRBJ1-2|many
CASSLYRGYGYTF
TGTGCCAGCAGCTTATACAGGGGTTATGGCTACACCTTC
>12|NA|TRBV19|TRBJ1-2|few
CASSTWTDGYTF
TGTGCCAGTAGTACCTGGACAGATGGCTACACCTTC
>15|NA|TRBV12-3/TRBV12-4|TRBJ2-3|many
CASSLPRGAQDTQYF
TGTGCCAGCAGCCTACCTCGGGGGGCCCAAGATACGCAGTATTTT
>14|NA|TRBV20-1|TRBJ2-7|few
CSARDPSPATEQYF
TGCAGTGCTAGAGATCCGAGTCCGGCGACCGAGCAGTACTTC
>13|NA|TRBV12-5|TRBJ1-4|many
CASGRSDGEKLFF
TGTGCTAGTGGTCGGTCAGACGGAGAAAAACTGTTTTTT
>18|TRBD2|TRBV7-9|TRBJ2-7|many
CASSLPAPGLADSYEQYF
TGTGCCAGCAGCTTACCTGCGCCGGGACTAGCGGACTCCTACGAGCAGTACTTC
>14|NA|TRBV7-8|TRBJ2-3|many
CASSLGAGADTQYF
TGTGCCAGCAGCTTAGGGGCAGGGGCAGATACGCAGTATTTT
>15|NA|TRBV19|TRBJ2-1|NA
CASSILAPSYNEQFF
TGTGCCAGTAGTATATTAGCTCCCTCCTACAATGAGCAGTTCTTC
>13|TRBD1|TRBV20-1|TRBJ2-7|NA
CSAPDRSTYEQYF
TGCAGTGCTCCGGACAGGAGTACCTACGAGCAGTACTTC
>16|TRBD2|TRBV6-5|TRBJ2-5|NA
CASSYSLAAYQETQYF
TGTGCCAGCAGTTACTCGCTAGCGGCGTACCAAGAGACCCAGTACTTC
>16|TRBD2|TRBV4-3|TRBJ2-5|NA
CASSQGAGLSLGTQYF
TGCGCCAGCAGCCAAGGGGCGGGACTATCCTTAGGGACCCAGTACTTC
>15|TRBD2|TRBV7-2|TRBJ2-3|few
CASSSPGTRSNTQYF
TGTGCCAGCAGCTCCCCCGGGACTAGGTCAAATACGCAGTATTTT
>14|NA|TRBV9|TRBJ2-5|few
CASSNRGTATTQYF
TGTGCCAGCAGCAACAGAGGCACAGCAACGACCCAGTACTTC
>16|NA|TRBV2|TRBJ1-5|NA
CASSDSGKNSNQPQHF
TGTGCCAGCAGTGATTCGGGGAAGAATAGCAATCAGCCCCAGCATTTT
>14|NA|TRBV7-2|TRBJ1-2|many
CASSTPARYWGYTF
TGTGCCAGCAGCACTCCCGCCCGGTACTGGGGCTACACCTTC
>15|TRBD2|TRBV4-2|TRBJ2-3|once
CASSQGEGTTDTQYF
TGTGCCAGCAGCCAAGGGGAGGGGACGACAGATACGCAGTATTTT
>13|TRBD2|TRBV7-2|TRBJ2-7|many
CASSWGGSDEQYF
TGTGCCAGCAGCTGGGGCGGGAGTGACGAGCAGTACTTC
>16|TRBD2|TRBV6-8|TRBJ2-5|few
CASSYPLGLAGETQYF
TGTGCCAGCAGTTACCCACTAGGACTAGCGGGGGAGACCCAGTACTTC
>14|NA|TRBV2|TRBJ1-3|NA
CASSGLISGNTIYF
TGTGCCAGCAGTGGACTGATCTCTGGAAACACCATATATTTT
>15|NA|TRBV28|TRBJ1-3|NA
CASSLRLNSGNTIYF
TGTGCCAGCAGTTTAAGGCTTAACTCTGGAAACACCATATATTTT
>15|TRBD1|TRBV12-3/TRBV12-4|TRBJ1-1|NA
CASSPGTGPDTEAFF
TGTGCCAGCAGTCCCGGGACAGGGCCCGACACTGAAGCTTTCTTT
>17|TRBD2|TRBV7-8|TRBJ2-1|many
CASSSSVAGSSYNEQFF
TGTGCCAGCAGCTCCTCCGTAGCGGGAAGCTCCTACAATGAGCAGTTCTTC
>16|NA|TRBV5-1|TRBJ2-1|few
CASSLAATGIINEQFF
TGCGCCAGCAGCTTGGCCGCAACAGGGATTATCAATGAGCAGTTCTTC
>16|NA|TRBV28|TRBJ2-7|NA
CASSSRPRGTYYEQYF
TGTGCCAGCAGTTCCAGGCCCCGGGGGACTTACTACGAGCAGTACTTC
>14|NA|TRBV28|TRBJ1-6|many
CASSLATTGSPLHF
TGTGCCAGCAGTTTAGCCACAACTGGGTCACCCCTCCACTTT
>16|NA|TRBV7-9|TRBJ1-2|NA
CASSLSLERDFYGYTF
TGTGCCAGCAGCTTAAGTCTGGAGCGGGATTTCTATGGCTACACCTTC
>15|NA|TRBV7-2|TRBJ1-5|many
CASSPGQGWDQPQHF
TGTGCCAGCAGCCCTGGCCAGGGTTGGGATCAGCCCCAGCATTTT
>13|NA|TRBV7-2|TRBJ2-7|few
CASSSEGPYEQYF
TGTGCCAGCAGCTCTGAGGGCCCTTACGAGCAGTACTTC
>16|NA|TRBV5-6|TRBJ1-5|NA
CASSRGGGNSNQPQHF
TGTGCCAGCAGCCGTGGAGGGGGAAATAGCAATCAGCCCCAGCATTTT
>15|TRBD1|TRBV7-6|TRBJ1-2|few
CASSLTGESSYGYTF
TGTGCCAGCAGCCTTACAGGGGAAAGCAGCTATGGCTACACCTTC
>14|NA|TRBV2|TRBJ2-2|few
CASRIGGNTGELFF
TGTGCCAGCAGAATAGGAGGGAACACCGGGGAGCTGTTTTTT
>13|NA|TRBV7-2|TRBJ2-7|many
CASRGVRSYEQYF
TGTGCCAGCAGAGGGGTGCGCTCCTACGAGCAGTACTTC
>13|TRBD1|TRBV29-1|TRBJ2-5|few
CSSQGAGQETQYF
TGCAGCTCTCAGGGGGCCGGGCAAGAGACCCAGTACTTC
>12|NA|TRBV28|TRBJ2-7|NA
CASSPIRDEQYF
TGTGCCAGCAGTCCGATACGGGACGAGCAGTACTTC
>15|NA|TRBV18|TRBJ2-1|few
CASFELRGMRNEQFF
TGTGCCAGCTTCGAATTACGGGGGATGAGAAATGAGCAGTTCTTC
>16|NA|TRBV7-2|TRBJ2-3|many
CASSLEAPGGTDTQYF
TGTGCCAGCAGCTTAGAAGCGCCTGGGGGCACAGATACGCAGTATTTT
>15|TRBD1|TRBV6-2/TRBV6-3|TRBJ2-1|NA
CASSSQGSSYNEQFF
TGTGCCAGCAGTTCACAGGGGAGCTCCTACAATGAGCAGTTCTTC
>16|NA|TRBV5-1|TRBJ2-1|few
CASSFNPGGPYNEQFF
TGCGCCAGCAGCTTCAACCCCGGGGGGCCCTACAATGAGCAGTTCTTC
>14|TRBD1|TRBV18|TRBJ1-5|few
CASSPTGDNQPQHF
TGTGCCAGCTCACCGACAGGGGACAATCAGCCCCAGCATTTT
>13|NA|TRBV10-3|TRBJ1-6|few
CAARSGYNSPLHF
TGTGCCGCCCGGTCGGGTTATAATTCACCCCTCCACTTT
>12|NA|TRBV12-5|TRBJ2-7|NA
CASGLTAYEQYF
TGTGCTAGTGGACTGACAGCGTACGAGCAGTACTTC
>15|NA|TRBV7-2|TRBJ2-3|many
CATTPSGWGADTQYF
TGTGCCACCACCCCCAGCGGTTGGGGGGCAGATACGCAGTATTTT
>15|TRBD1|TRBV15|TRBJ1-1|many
CATSRAGTGNTEAFF
TGTGCCACCAGCAGAGCCGGGACAGGGAACACTGAAGCTTTCTTT
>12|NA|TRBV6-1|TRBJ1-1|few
CASWRGAGEAFF
TGTGCCAGCTGGCGGGGGGCAGGGGAAGCTTTCTTT
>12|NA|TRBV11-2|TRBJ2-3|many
CASSRYRVVQYF
TGTGCCAGCAGCCGTTACAGGGTTGTGCAGTATTTT
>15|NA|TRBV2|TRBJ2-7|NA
CASSGLQASVYEQYF
TGTGCCAGCAGCGGACTCCAAGCGTCCGTGTACGAGCAGTACTTC
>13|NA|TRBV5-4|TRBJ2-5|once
CASSFTEGETQYF
TGTGCCAGCAGCTTCACGGAGGGGGAGACCCAGTACTTC
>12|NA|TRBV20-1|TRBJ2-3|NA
CSARGPGDTQYF
TGCAGTGCTAGGGGCCCGGGGGATACGCAGTATTTT
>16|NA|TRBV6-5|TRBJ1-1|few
CASMPPGGRGRTEAFF
TGTGCCAGCATGCCCCCCGGGGGCAGGGGCCGCACTGAAGCTTTCTTT
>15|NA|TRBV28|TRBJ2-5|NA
CASSFPRQITETQYF
TGTGCCAGCAGTTTCCCTCGACAGATAACAGAGACCCAGTACTTC
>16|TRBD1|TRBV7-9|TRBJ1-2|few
CASSHSGQAPRYGYTF
TGTGCCAGCAGCCACTCGGGACAGGCCCCTAGATATGGCTACACCTTC
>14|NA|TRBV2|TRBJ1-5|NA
CASSEETNNQPQHF
TGTGCCAGCAGTGAAGAGACAAACAATCAGCCCCAGCATTTT
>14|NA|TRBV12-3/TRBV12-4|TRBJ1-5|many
CASSSTGRGQPQHF
TGTGCCAGCAGTTCAACAGGGAGAGGACAGCCCCAGCATTTT
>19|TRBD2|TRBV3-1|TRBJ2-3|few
CASSQPGPRGGLSADTQYF
TGTGCCAGCAGCCAACCGGGACCACGGGGGGGCCTTTCGGCAGATACGCAGTATTTT